This TCR beta chain is drawn from a study of Graves' ophthalmopathy and Graves' hyperthyroidism. The germline CDR1 and CDR2 sequences are SGHRS and YFSETQ. There are 13 residues in the CDR3. V was clipped by 3 bases and J by 6 bases, with 13 bases between them. This clonotype was counted ten times or more. TCR beta CDR3 regions were amplified from RNA transcripts. The workflow started with a first-round RT-PCR run with HTBI primers and then moved on to a second-round multiplex PCR. TCRdb re-derived calls from the multiplex PCR reads in MiXCR, one entry per CDR3 protein. Altogether around 590,000 distinct CDR3 sequences are present, just under 40% being singletons, with the ten largest covering about 4.6%.

The receptor's source is an adult man with Graves' hyperthyroidism. The specimen was peripheral blood or thyroid tissue (not recorded which). This chain connects TRBV5-1 to TRBJ2-7, with D tentatively TRBD1 or TRBD2 (5 bases each). CDR3 amino acids: CASSSDEGFEQYF. In DNA, the CDR3 is TGCGCCAGCAGCTCGGACGAGGGGTTCGAGCAGTACTTC.